This passage covers 14 T cell receptor beta chains from one sample sequenced in a study of patients and donors after allogeneic stem cell transplantation. TCRdb re-called the RT-PCR reads through MiXCR, storing one row per CDR3 protein. The repertoire holds 190,000 or so distinct CDR3 sequences, around two fifths seen once, with approximately 10% in the top ten. The sample was blood, either unsorted or a sorted T cell fraction (not recorded which). Source of these receptors: a human donor who was either an allogeneic HSCT recipient or a stem cell or donor lymphocyte infusion donor (not recorded which). It is not recorded whose cells these are; they may come from a transplant donor.

This clonotype was counted a few times. The rearrangement joins TRBV27 to TRBJ2-3; D not certain. CDR3 length: 12 amino acids. V dropped 5 bases and J dropped 8 bases, with 11 bases sitting between them. Per the germline V gene, CDR1 is MNHEY and CDR2 is SMNVEV (reference sequence). The CDR3 DNA follows: TGTGCCAGCAGTCCTTTAAGACGTACGCAGTATTTT. Translation: CASSPLRRTQYF.

The rearrangement links TRBV6-5 to TRBJ2-2, with 7 nucleotides matching TRBD1. CDR1 and CDR2 (germline): MNHEY, SVGAGI. V shed 6 bases, J shed 2 bases, and the junction held 6 bases outside the gene matches. CDR3 size: 15 residues. As DNA, the CDR3 is TGTGCCAGCAGCTCGACAGGGATTAACACCGGGGAGCTGTTTTTT. Protein sequence: CASSSTGINTGELFF.

This clonotype came up a few times. The genes are TRBV20-1 and TRBJ1-1, with D tentatively TRBD1 (5 bases). This CDR3 spans 16 amino acids. Per germline, CDR1 DFQATT and CDR2 SNEGSKA (reference sequence). The V and J ends lost 3 bases and 1 base respectively, with 18 bases between them. CDR3 amino acids: CSARRDAGLPNTEAFF. DNA for the CDR3: TGCAGTGCTAGGAGGGATGCGGGGCTGCCGAACACTGAAGCTTTCTTT.

There are a few counts of this clonotype. V is TRBV12-3 or TRBV12-4 and J is TRBJ1-2, with D maybe TRBD1 (5 bases). The CDR3 spans 11 residues. The germline V and J ends were trimmed by 7 bases and 8 bases, with 11 bases remaining between them. CDR3 coding DNA: TGTGCCAGCATTGGGACTAGGGGCTACACCTTC. It codes for CASIGTRGYTF.

V and J are TRBV7-8 and TRBJ1-6; possibly TRBD1 for D (5 bases). Germline V gives CDR1 SGHVS, CDR2 FQNEAQ. The CDR3 covers 14 residues. The V end was cut by 6 bases, the J end by 7 bases, with 13 bases between. This CDR3 reads CASRVGRLNSPLHF. The CDR3 DNA reads as TGTGCCAGCAGGGTGGGGCGGCTAAATTCACCCCTCCACTTT.

The chain has TRBV9 and TRBJ1-3, with D unresolved. This CDR3 contains 14 residues. CDR1 and CDR2 from the germline V gene are SGDLS and YYNGEE. Trimming stripped 2 bases from V and 0 bases from J, with 6 bases between. CDR3: CASSVYISGNTIYF. DNA for the CDR3: TGTGCCAGCAGCGTTTACATCTCTGGAAACACCATATATTTT.

V usage is TRBV12-3 or TRBV12-4 and J usage is TRBJ2-2, with a tentative D call TRBD1 (5 bases). The CDR3 consists of 13 residues. Between the trimmed V and J ends, which lost 2 bases and 6 bases, there was a span of 7 bases. CDR3 coding DNA: TGTGCCAGCAGTTTAAGGGGCCCCGGGGAGCTGTTTTTT. This encodes CASSLRGPGELFF.

This clonotype was observed once. The chain couples TRBV29-1 to TRBJ2-1; 12 nucleotides match TRBD2. The V gene end was trimmed by 7 bases and the J gene end by 7 bases; junction bases not matched to a gene: 8. This CDR3 comprises 14 residues. Germline V gene data show CDR1 as SQVTM and CDR2 as ANQGSEA. CDR3: CSAKGLAGINEQFF. In DNA, the CDR3 is TGCAGCGCCAAAGGACTAGCGGGGATTAATGAGCAGTTCTTC.

This clonotype turned up a few times. This chain uses TRBV4-3 with TRBJ2-4, with 7 bases that match TRBD1. Germline V gene data show CDR1 as LGHNA and CDR2 as YSLEER. The CDR3 runs to 14 residues. With V trimmed by 4 bases and J by 8 bases, 8 bases remained unmatched. The DNA for the CDR3 is TGCGCCAGCAGCCGAAACCCCGGGACAGACATTCAGTACTTC. Amino acid sequence: CASSRNPGTDIQYF.

This clonotype has a handful of counts. The chain combines TRBV20-1 with TRBJ1-2, with D maybe TRBD1 (6 bases). The CDR3 runs 14 residues. The germline V and J ends were trimmed by 0 bases and 4 bases, with 12 bases remaining between them. Germline lookup yields CDR1 DFQATT and CDR2 SNEGSKA (reference sequence). CDR3 DNA sequence: TGCAGTGCTAGAGAAGGGGGAGTTTTCTATGGCTACACCTTC. Translating gives CSAREGGVFYGYTF.

This sequence joins TRBV25-1 and TRBJ2-6; possible D gene TRBD2, 6 bases. With 6 bases removed from V and 3 bases from J, the gap between germline ends came to 15 bases. Germline V gene data show CDR1 as MGHDK and CDR2 as SYGVNS. CDR3 size: 16 residues. The DNA for the CDR3 is TGTGCCAGCAGCCCCCACGGGGGAAGTGGGGCCAACGTCCTGACTTTC. This gives the protein CASSPHGGSGANVLTF.

The gene calls are TRBV14 and TRBJ1-6; D not certain. V lost 2 bases, J lost 7 bases, and 6 bases lay in between. This CDR3 contains 13 residues. Germline CDR1 SGHDN, CDR2 FVKESK. CDR3 nucleotide sequence: TGTGCCAGCAGCCAAAGCGGGAATTCACCCCTCCACTTT. Its translation: CASSQSGNSPLHF. Together with reference TRBV14 and TRBJ1-6, the CDR3 gives the full variable domain: EAGVTQFPSHSVIEKGQTVTLRCDPISGHDNLYWYRRVMGKEIKFLLHFVKESKQDESGMPNNRFLAERTGGTYSTLKVQPAELEDSGVYFCASSQSGNSPLHFGNGTRLTVT.

V usage is TRBV12-3 or TRBV12-4 and J usage is TRBJ2-1; D remains ambiguous. The CDR3 is 15 amino acids. Trimming removed 3 bases from V and 4 bases from J, with 13 bases in between. In DNA form, the CDR3 reads TGTGCCAGCAGTTTGGACGGAAAAAGGTACAATGAGCAGTTCTTC. Translation gives CASSLDGKRYNEQFF.

V gene TRBV30 combines with J gene TRBJ1-5; perhaps TRBD1 as D (5 bases). CDR3 size: 13 residues. The germline gives CDR1 GTSNPN, CDR2 SVGIG (reference sequence). V lost 5 bases and J lost 4, with 12 bases in between. The CDR3, as DNA: TGTGCCTGGTCTTTGAGGGGAAATCAGCCCCAGCATTTT. This encodes CAWSLRGNQPQHF. Looking up the rest from reference TRBV30 and TRBJ1-5 gives the full variable domain: SQTIHQWPATLVQPVGSPLSLECTVEGTSNPNLYWYRQAAGRGLQLLFYSVGIGQISSEVPQNLSASRPQDRQFILSSKKLLLSDSGFYLCAWSLRGNQPQHFGDGTRLSIL.